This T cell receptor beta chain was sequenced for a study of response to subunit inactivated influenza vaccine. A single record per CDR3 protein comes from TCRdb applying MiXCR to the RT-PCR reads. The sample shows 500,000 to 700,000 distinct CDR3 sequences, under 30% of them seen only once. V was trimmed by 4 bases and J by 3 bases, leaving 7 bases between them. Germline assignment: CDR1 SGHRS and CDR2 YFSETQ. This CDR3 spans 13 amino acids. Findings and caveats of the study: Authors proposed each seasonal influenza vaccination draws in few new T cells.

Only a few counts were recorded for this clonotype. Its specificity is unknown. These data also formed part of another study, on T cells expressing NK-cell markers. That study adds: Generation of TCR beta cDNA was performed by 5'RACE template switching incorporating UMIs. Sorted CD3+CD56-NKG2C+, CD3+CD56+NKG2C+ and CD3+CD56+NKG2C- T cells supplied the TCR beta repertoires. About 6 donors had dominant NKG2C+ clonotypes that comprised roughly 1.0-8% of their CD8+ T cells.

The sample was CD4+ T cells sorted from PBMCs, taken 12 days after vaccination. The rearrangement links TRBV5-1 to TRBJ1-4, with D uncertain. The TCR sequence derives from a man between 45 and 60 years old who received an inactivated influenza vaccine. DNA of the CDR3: TGCGCCAGCAGCAAGGGTCCTAATGAAAAACTGTTTTTT. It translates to CASSKGPNEKLFF.